The 18 T cell receptor beta chains listed next were all sequenced from one sample in a study of blood T cell repertoires in COVID-19. Data came from immunoSEQ multiplex PCR; TCRdb stores just in-frame clones and leaves some out. The sample has fewer than 350,000 clones; approximately 83% are singletons. The specimen was peripheral blood. The origin of the receptors is a woman in her twenties or thirties who had recovered from COVID-19.

This chain links TRBV5-6 with TRBJ2-1; a weak D match, TRBD2 (6 bases). Trimming cost V 1 base and J 1 base, with 12 bases left between them. Germline-derived CDR1 and CDR2 are SGHDT and YYEEEE. CDR3 length: 16 residues. The CDR3 protein is CASSLLGGGSYNEQFF. In nucleotides, the CDR3 is TGTGCCAGCAGCTTGCTTGGGGGAGGATCCTACAATGAGCAGTTCTTC. The full variable domain, in which reference TRBV5-6 and TRBJ2-1 provide the parts outside the CDR3, is DAGVTQSPTHLIKTRGQQVTLRCSPKSGHDTVSWYQQALGQGPQFIFQYYEEEERQRGNFPDRFSGHQFPNYSSELNVNALLLGDSALYLCASSLLGGGSYNEQFFGPGTRLTVL.

The CDR3 DNA sequence: TGTGCCAGCAGCTTTTTTAAAGCTAATGAGCAGTTCTTC. It yields the protein CASSFFKANEQFF. The chain is built from TRBV7-8 and TRBJ2-1; no reliable D call. The CDR3 totals 13 residues. CDR1 is SGHVS, CDR2 FQNEAQ, per germline. V lost 3 bases and J lost 7, with 10 bases in between.

A few counts support this clone. This rearrangement joins TRBV3-1 (or the pseudogene TRBV3-2) to TRBJ2-2, with 8 bases fitting TRBD1. There are 14 residues in the CDR3. Germline V gene lookup returns CDR1 LGHDT and CDR2 YNNKEL (reference sequence). The V gene end was trimmed by 4 bases and the J gene end by 4 bases; junction bases not matched to a gene: 2. CDR3 nucleotides: TGTGCCAGCAGCCCGGACAGGGCCACCGGGGAGCTGTTTTTT. Protein product: CASSPDRATGELFF.

The V and J genes are TRBV3-1 (or the pseudogene TRBV3-2) and TRBJ2-3, with D possibly TRBD1 on 6 matching bases. Germline V lookup: CDR1 LGHDT, CDR2 YNNKEL (reference sequence). The CDR3 is 15 amino acids. Trimming removed 0 bases from V and 6 bases from J, with 13 bases in between. CDR3 in amino acids: CASSQDDRHSDTQYF. The DNA of the CDR3 is TGTGCCAGCAGCCAAGACGACAGGCACAGTGATACGCAGTATTTT.

This sequence joins TRBV11-2 and TRBJ2-7; 7 positions agree with TRBD1. In germline, CDR1 is SGHAT, CDR2 FQNNGV. The CDR3 spans 15 residues. V trimming: 6 bases; J trimming: 0 bases; junction bases outside the gene matches: 8. The CDR3 coding sequence is TGTGCCAGCAGTCCTAACAGGGGCGACTCCTACGAGCAGTACTTC. Translating it yields CASSPNRGDSYEQYF.

This chain connects TRBV6-5 to TRBJ2-7, with a possible D match to TRBD2 (6 bases). Germline CDR1 reads MNHEY; CDR2 reads SVGAGI. The CDR3 is 15 amino acids. The V and J ends lost 8 bases and 3 bases respectively, with 20 bases between them. CDR3 sequence reads: CASGEDEGRVYEQYF. The DNA of the CDR3 is TGTGCCAGCGGGGAGGATGAGGGTCGGGTCTACGAGCAGTACTTC.

This clone turned up a few times. The genes are TRBV6-5 and TRBJ2-2; D unclear. The ends were cut back, 2 bases at V and 4 bases at J, with 8 bases in the middle. Germline assignment: CDR1 MNHEY and CDR2 SVGAGI. The CDR3 loop spans 14 amino acids. The CDR3 loop reads CASSYNVGTGELFF. CDR3 bases: TGTGCCAGCAGTTACAATGTCGGCACCGGGGAGCTGTTTTTT.

The count of this clone is one. This may arise from a read error, as a much more abundant clone is one base away. V usage is TRBV5-4 and J usage is TRBJ2-7; TRBD1 matches at 9 bases. CDR1 is SGHNT and CDR2 is YYREEE in the germline V gene (reference sequence). Germline trimming cut 2 bases from V and 1 base from J; bases unmatched to any gene: 4. The CDR3 spans 15 residues. The CDR3 sequence is CASSFSGTGSYEQYF. In DNA form, the CDR3 reads TGTGCCAGCAGCTTTTCCGGGACAGGGTCCTACGAGCAGTACTTC.

This clone appeared a single time. The chain recombines TRBV6-1 with TRBJ2-7; D is ambiguous. Trimming took off 0 bases at V and 8 bases at J, with 8 bases between the two ends. CDR1 MNHNS and CDR2 SASEGT come from the germline V gene. This CDR3 is 12 amino acids long. The CDR3 nucleotides are TGTGCCAGCAGTGAAGCGTGGAGTAAGCAGTACTTC. It translates to CASSEAWSKQYF.

The V call is TRBV2, the J call TRBJ1-2; 9 positions match TRBD1. V lost 5 bases to trimming and J lost 8 bases; unmatched junction nucleotides: 6. Germline V gives CDR1 SNHLY, CDR2 FYNNEI. The CDR3 runs to 13 residues. In nucleotides, the CDR3 is TGTGCCAGCAGTAACAGGACAGGGGACGGCTACACCTTC. Its translation: CASSNRTGDGYTF. Full variable domain (remainder filled in from reference TRBV2 and TRBJ1-2): EPEVTQTPSHQVTQMGQEVILRCVPISNHLYFYWYRQILGQKVEFLVSFYNNEISEKSEIFDDQFSVERPDGSNFTLKIRSTKLEDSAMYFCASSNRTGDGYTFGSGTRLTVV.

The chain recombines TRBV4-1 with TRBJ2-7; 8 nucleotides align to TRBD2. V shed 0 bases, J shed 3 bases, and the junction held 7 bases outside the gene matches. The CDR3 covers 16 residues. Per germline, CDR1 MGHRA and CDR2 YSYEKL. The CDR3 loop is CASSQDFRTSLYEQYF. The CDR3 nucleotides read TGCGCCAGCAGCCAAGACTTCCGGACTAGCCTCTACGAGCAGTACTTC.

The count of this clone is one. Sequence at one end of the junction differs from germline and may be a read error. The J gene is TRBJ2-2, the V gene TRBV5-1; TRBD1 is a possible D gene (5 bases). The CDR3 contains 15 residues. Germline values: CDR1 SGHRS, CDR2 YFSETQ. CDR3 region: CASSLGPTNTGELFF. CDR3 nucleotide sequence: TGCGCCAGCAGTTTGGGGCCCACGAACACCGGGGAGCTGTTTTTT.

The chain uses TRBV28 and TRBJ1-6; D is ambiguous. Germline CDR1 and CDR2: MDHEN and SYDVKM. The CDR3 covers 16 residues. Trimming took off 2 bases at V and 0 bases at J, with 8 bases between the two ends. CDR3 DNA: TGTGCCAGCAGTTTAGATTGGAGCTCCTATAATTCACCCCTCCACTTT. Its translation: CASSLDWSSYNSPLHF.

The rearrangement uses TRBV9 and TRBJ2-1; no clear D. The germline V and J ends were trimmed by 3 bases and 5 bases, with 12 bases remaining between them. The CDR3 has 14 amino acids. Germline CDR1 and CDR2: SGDLS and YYNGEE. The CDR3 sequence: CASSAPYRDNEQFF. CDR3 DNA sequence: TGTGCCAGCAGCGCACCCTACAGAGACAATGAGCAGTTCTTC.

The chain is built from TRBV7-9 and TRBJ1-1; D is undetermined. There are 12 residues in the CDR3. CDR1 is SEHNR and CDR2 is FQNEAQ in the germline V gene (reference sequence). Trimming took off 11 bases at V and 4 bases at J, with 14 bases between the two ends. The CDR3 region is CALRRGGTEAFF. The CDR3 bases are TGTGCCCTCAGACGGGGAGGCACTGAAGCTTTCTTT.

The chain links TRBV21-1 to TRBJ1-6; the D call in the table, TRBD1, was not verified against the DNA. TRBV21-1 is given as a pseudogene. The CDR3 contains 18 residues. The CDR3 sequence is CASSNQGQGASYNSPLHF. The CDR3 nucleotides read TGTGCCAGCAGCAACCAGGGACAGGGGGCTTCATATAATTCACCCCTCCACTTT.

The chain is built from TRBV6-4 and TRBJ2-1; the D is unclear. The CDR3 extends over 17 amino acids. V was pared by 3 bases and J by 10 bases, with 25 bases between. CDR1 and CDR2 from the germline V gene are MRHNA and SNTAGT. This CDR3 is CASSDCPGSKPLWEQFF. Written as DNA, the CDR3 is TGTGCCAGCAGTGATTGTCCCGGGTCCAAACCATTATGGGAGCAGTTCTTC.

The V call is TRBV5-5, the J call TRBJ2-7, with D perhaps matching TRBD2 (6 bases). Germline CDR1 and CDR2: SGHKS and YYEKEE (reference sequence). This CDR3 comprises 18 residues. V was clipped by 4 bases and J by 1 base, with 24 bases between them. The CDR3 coding sequence is TGTGCCAGCAGCCTGCGGGAAGGGAAAGTAGCGTTTTCCTACGAGCAGTACTTC. It encodes CASSLREGKVAFSYEQYF.